This T cell receptor (beta chain) was sequenced during a study of blood T cell repertoires in COVID-19. Study in general: The origin of the acute and convalescent COVID-19 samples was the United States, Italy and Spain. T cells, B-cell-depleted T cells, or PBMCs provided the cDNA or gDNA that served as material.

Authors' processing steps: Reference gene primers were amplified, and this amplification served to estimate nucleated cell counts. Some clones are missing from TCRdb's copy, which holds only in-frame ones; the method was immunoSEQ multiplex PCR. V, J and clone size reflect that table, while D and trimming were determined from the DNA. The table has about 160,000 clones, about 86% seen once. The CDR3 contains 12 residues. Germline V gives CDR1 SGHDT, CDR2 YYEEEE. Trimming took 4 bases from V and 14 from J; bases not matched to a gene: 9. The receptor's source is a man aged 50-59 years with active or convalescent COVID-19. The chain uses TRBV5-6 and TRBJ2-3; 8 nucleotides align to TRBD1. Sample: peripheral blood. The CDR3 DNA follows: TGTGCCAGCAGCCACGGGGACACAGGGGGGTATTTT. The encoded protein is CASSHGDTGGYF.